The clone carrying this TCR beta chain was seen repeatedly, ten times or more. The antigen is unknown. CDR1 and CDR2 (germline): SGHNT, YENEEA. Trimming took 3 bases from V and 5 from J, leaving 14 bases between them. This CDR3 is 14 amino acids long. The source of the sample is a study of T cells in Graves' hyperthyroidism and ophthalmopathy. Across the whole study: Peripheral blood samples were taken at initial diagnosis, prior to any treatment. Study-level results: Most expanded thyroid clonotypes above 0.001 recurred in blood.

Amplification of TCR beta CDR3 regions was performed using RNA transcripts as template. TCR CDR3 underwent first-round RT-PCR with the HTBI primer set. TCRdb re-derived calls from the multiplex PCR reads in MiXCR, one entry per CDR3 protein. The sample consists of about 290,000 distinct CDR3 sequences, about 16% of them appearing once. Investigators excluded patients with uncontrolled infection, other autoimmune disease, pregnancy or lactation. Clinical symptoms, serum thyroxine and TRAb, thyroid ultrasound and orbital computed tomography were used for the diagnoses. The genes are TRBV11-3 and TRBJ2-7; possibly TRBD1 or TRBD2 for D (6 bases each). Sequencing input: blood. This TCR derives from a woman between 50 and 59 years old with Graves' hyperthyroidism that later progressed to Graves' ophthalmopathy. CDR3 amino acids: CASSLNREAHEQYF. The CDR3 DNA reads as TGTGCCAGCAGCTTGAACAGGGAGGCCCACGAGCAGTACTTC.